The 18 T cell receptor beta chains in this list originate from one sample, sequenced in a study of blood T cell repertoires in COVID-19. Sequenced by immunoSEQ multiplex PCR; TCRdb stores in-frame clones only, minus some. The sample consists of about 200,000 clones, about 85% of them appearing once. Sequenced input: peripheral blood. These receptors came from a woman aged 80 or over with acute or convalescent COVID-19.

The chain joins TRBV19 to TRBJ1-2, with D unresolved. Looked up from germline, CDR1 is LNHDA and CDR2 is SQIVND (reference sequence). V dropped 1 base and J dropped 5 bases, with 8 bases sitting between them. This CDR3 contains 13 residues. CDR3 amino acids: CASSIGWAYGYTF. In nucleotides, the CDR3 is TGTGCCAGTAGTATAGGATGGGCGTATGGCTACACCTTC.

This chain uses TRBV15 with TRBJ1-5; 7 bases are a match to TRBD1. CDR3 length equals 16 residues. Losses at the gene ends were 3 bases for V and 7 bases for J; bases not matched to a gene: 12. CDR1 is LNHNV, CDR2 YYDKDF, per germline (reference sequence). DNA of the CDR3: TGTGCCACCAGCAGGGCTCCCGGGACAGCGGACCAGCCCCAGCATTTT. Encoded protein: CATSRAPGTADQPQHF.

Here the CDR3 reads CACGRLAGGPNIQYF. DNA for the CDR3: TGTGCCTGTGGCCGACTAGCGGGAGGGCCAAACATTCAGTACTTC. The gene calls are TRBV30 and TRBJ2-4; 14 positions match TRBD2. The germline V gene has CDR1 GTSNPN and CDR2 SVGIG (reference sequence). V dropped 6 bases and J dropped 6; count of bases not matched to a gene: 7. The CDR3 consists of 15 residues.

This chain links TRBV6-2 or TRBV6-3 with TRBJ1-2, with D hard to call. In germline, CDR1 is MNHEY, CDR2 SVGEGT. CDR3 length: 13 amino acids. V was trimmed by 4 bases and J by 2 bases, leaving 8 bases between them. The CDR3 DNA sequence: TGTGCCAGCAGTTGGAGGTGGAACTATGGCTACACCTTC. This encodes CASSWRWNYGYTF.

In its sample, this clone was seen once. This chain joins TRBV2 and TRBJ2-3; tentative D call: TRBD2 (5 bases). Trimming removed 1 base from V and 3 bases from J, with 8 bases in between. Germline loops: CDR1 SNHLY, CDR2 FYNNEI. This CDR3 region has 14 residues. In DNA form, the CDR3 reads TGTGCCAGCAGTGAAGTAACTAGGACAGATACGCAGTATTTT. Translating gives CASSEVTRTDTQYF.

Written as DNA, the CDR3 is TGTGCCAGCAGCCAAGGGTACGGCGGAAACACCTTC. Its protein product is CASSQGYGGNTF. The chain is built from TRBV3-1 (or the pseudogene TRBV3-2) and TRBJ1-2, with D hard to call. The CDR3 is made up of 12 amino acids. Deletions cut 1 base from V and 12 bases from J, with 12 bases between. Germline V gene data show CDR1 as LGHDT and CDR2 as YNNKEL (reference sequence).

The chain uses TRBV19 and TRBJ2-7; D gene uncertain. The CDR3 is 13 residues long. Germline loops: CDR1 LNHDA, CDR2 SQIVND (reference sequence). The germline V and J ends were trimmed by 5 bases and 3 bases, with 11 bases remaining between them. For the CDR3, the DNA is TGTGCCAGTAGTCGAAAAGAGTACTACGAGCAGTACTTC. Protein: CASSRKEYYEQYF.

The genes are TRBV6-1 and TRBJ1-3; D not resolved. The V and J ends lost 1 base and 8 bases respectively, with 12 bases between them. This CDR3 spans 14 amino acids. Germline V gives CDR1 MNHNS, CDR2 SASEGT. The CDR3 loop reads CASSEGSVPDTIYF. Written as DNA, the CDR3 is TGTGCCAGCAGTGAAGGGTCCGTTCCGGACACCATATATTTT.

The genes are TRBV5-1 and TRBJ2-6, with a possible D match to TRBD2 (6 bases). CDR3 length: 14 residues. With 5 bases removed from V and 0 bases from J, the gap between germline ends came to 6 bases. CDR1 and CDR2 from the germline V gene are SGHRS and YFSETQ. CDR3 nucleotides: TGCGCCAGCAGTAGCGGCTCTGGGGCCAACGTCCTGACTTTC. Translating it yields CASSSGSGANVLTF.

The rearrangement links TRBV5-1 to TRBJ2-1, with 8 positions matching TRBD1. Germline V gene lookup returns CDR1 SGHRS and CDR2 YFSETQ. This CDR3 is built from 17 residues. V lost 1 base and J lost 4; bases outside the gene matches: 10. The CDR3 is CASSLHAGTGNYNEQFF. In nucleotides, the CDR3 is TGCGCCAGCAGCTTGCATGCCGGGACAGGTAATTACAATGAGCAGTTCTTC.

This chain uses TRBV5-1 with TRBJ2-1; 15 bases line up with TRBD2. This CDR3 is 20 amino acids long. Per the germline V gene, CDR1 is SGHRS and CDR2 is YFSETQ. The ends lost 2 bases at V and 3 bases at J; junction bases unmatched: 12. The CDR3 coding sequence is TGCGCCAGCAGCTTCCTCCTCGAGGGGGGACTAGCGGGAGGCTACAATGAGCAGTTCTTC. Translation: CASSFLLEGGLAGGYNEQFF.

The V call is TRBV5-5, the J call TRBJ2-7, with 12 bases lining up with TRBD1. V was pared by 0 bases and J by 4 bases, with 8 bases of the junction left unmatched. The CDR3 loop spans 17 amino acids. CDR1 and CDR2 from the germline V gene are SGHKS and YYEKEE (reference sequence). Here the CDR3 reads CASSLVAGTGGFYEQYF. The CDR3 DNA reads TGTGCCAGCAGCTTGGTCGCCGGGACAGGGGGCTTTTACGAGCAGTACTTC.

This chain's CDR3 is CASSFSEGNTEAFF. The CDR3, as DNA: TGTGCCAGCAGTTTCTCCGAGGGGAACACTGAAGCTTTCTTT. The chain joins TRBV6-2 or TRBV6-3 to TRBJ1-1, with D unresolved. This CDR3 contains 14 residues. Germline CDR1 is MNHEY and CDR2 is SVGEGT. V gave up 4 bases and J gave up 1 base, with 10 bases separating them.

The chain links TRBV12-3 or TRBV12-4 to TRBJ2-1, with D hard to call. The CDR3 length is 13 residues. Trimming removed 4 bases at V and 4 bases at J, with 8 bases between. CDR3 nucleotides: TGTGCCAGCAGTTCCCTAGGTTACAATGAGCAGTTCTTC. As protein: CASSSLGYNEQFF.

The rearrangement uses TRBV28 and TRBJ2-1; 7 bases match TRBD2. J was trimmed by 7 bases and V by 1 base; bases with no gene match: 7. The germline gives CDR1 MDHEN, CDR2 SYDVKM. The CDR3 consists of 15 residues. The CDR3 region is CASSLFGGRGNEQFF. CDR3 nucleotides: TGTGCCAGCAGTTTATTCGGCGGGAGAGGTAATGAGCAGTTCTTC.

In nucleotides, the CDR3 is TGTGCCAGCAGCTTCGCGGGCCAGTCTAATCAGCCCCAGCATTTT. It specifies CASSFAGQSNQPQHF. This chain uses TRBV7-2 with TRBJ1-5, with D unclear. Germline V CDR1 and CDR2: SGHTA, FQGNSA. The CDR3 runs to 15 residues. The ends were cut back, 3 bases at V and 4 bases at J, with 13 bases in the middle. Full variable domain (outside the CDR3, taken from reference TRBV7-2 and TRBJ1-5): GAGVSQSPSNKVTEKGKDVELRCDPISGHTALYWYRQSLGQGLEFLIYFQGNSAPDKSGLPSDRFSAERTGGSVSTLTIQRTQQEDSAVYLCASSFAGQSNQPQHFGDGTRLSIL.

V usage is TRBV5-1 and J usage is TRBJ1-2; D is unclear. Trimming cost V 5 bases and J 3 bases, with 11 bases left between them. This CDR3 region has 13 residues. Germline CDR1 and CDR2: SGHRS and YFSETQ. In nucleotides, the CDR3 is TGCGCCAGCAGTCGCGGTCCCGACTATGGCTACACCTTC. It yields the protein CASSRGPDYGYTF.

This chain joins TRBV7-2 and TRBJ1-6; D is undetermined. This CDR3 has 16 amino acids. Germline CDR1 and CDR2: SGHTA and FQGNSA. Trimming pared 1 base from V and 0 bases from J, leaving 7 bases between. The DNA of the CDR3 is TGTGCCAGCAGCTTAGGTCGGAGCTCCTATAATTCACCCCTCCACTTT. It encodes CASSLGRSSYNSPLHF.